Listed here is a single T cell receptor (beta chain). Its antigen is still unknown. The data belong to a study of T cells in narcolepsy. Here immunoSEQ multiplex PCR was the method, and the copy in TCRdb shows in-frame clones only, minus some. The table shows some 34,000 clones, with over 65% occurring only once. The CDR3 is made up of 16 amino acids. The germline V and J ends were trimmed by 1 base and 0 bases, with 10 bases remaining between them. Germline CDR1 reads LGHNA; CDR2 reads YNFKEQ. Study outcomes and limitations: Autoreactive HCRT-specific and TRIB2-specific clonotypes were marked in same-patient CSF-versus-blood CD4+ comparisons. Autoreactive clonotypes reportedly recurred in blood of same and different patients, not controls.

The TCR comes from a human donor in good health. The chain combines TRBV4-2 with TRBJ1-5; TRBD1 might be the D (5 bases). The material sequenced was memory (CD45RA-) CD4+ T cells from blood. This chain's CDR3 is CASSQAGTDSNQPQHF. CDR3 nucleotide sequence: TGTGCCAGCAGCCAAGCCGGGACGGATAGCAATCAGCCCCAGCATTTT.